Listed below are T cell receptor beta chains from one sample, sequenced in a study of resident and recirculating memory T cells in vitiligo. Profiled with immunoSEQ multiplex PCR; TCRdb holds only in-frame clones, not every one. The table shows tens of thousands of clones, with 90% to 95% occurring only once. The sequenced material came from blood. The receptors here all came from a male donor with vitiligo. Each CDR3 is given with its conserved first and last residue. The D gene is left open where the match is weak. Not every row has a clone size; where given, it reads once, few, many or a size class.

TRBJ2-7	TRBV4-3	TRBD1	-	TGCGCCAGCAGCCAAGGCAGGGGGAGCTACGAGCAGTACTTC	CASSQGRGSYEQYF
TRBJ2-7	TRBV28	TRBD1	-	TGTGCCAGCAGCCTTAGCCGAGCCGCGGGACAGGGCTACGAGCAGTACTTC	CASSLSRAAGQGYEQYF
TRBJ1-4	TRBV4-3	-	-	TGCGCCAGCAGCCAGGACGGACGGGGGGATGAAAAACTGTTTTTT	CASSQDGRGDEKLFF
TRBJ1-6	TRBV4-2	-	-	TGTGCCAGCAGCCAAGCAGGGAACGGGTCACCCCTCCACTTT	CASSQAGNGSPLHF
TRBJ1-5	TRBV28	TRBD1	-	TGTGCCACCGAGACAGGGGGCTATAGCAATCAGCCCCAGCATTTT	CATETGGYSNQPQHF
TRBJ2-2	TRBV4-1	TRBD1	-	TGCGCCAGCAGCAGGACAGGGGCGAACACCGGGGAGCTGTTTTTT	CASSRTGANTGELFF
TRBJ1-5	TRBV6-1	TRBD1	-	TGTGCCAGCAGTGAATACGGGACAGGGTCGAATCAGCCCCAGCATTTT	CASSEYGTGSNQPQHF
TRBJ1-6	TRBV5-4	-	once	TGTGCCAGCAGCTTCTTAGACAGGAATTCACCCCTCCACTTT	CASSFLDRNSPLHF
TRBJ2-3	TRBV4-2	TRBD2	-	TGTGCCAGCAGCCACCCGGGACTAGTAGGCACAGATACGCAGTATTTT	CASSHPGLVGTDTQYF
TRBJ2-1	TRBV7-2	TRBD1	-	TGTGCCAGCAGTTGGGACAGGCTGAGCTCCTACAATGAGCAGTTCTTC	CASSWDRLSSYNEQFF
TRBJ1-2	TRBV19	TRBD1	once	TGTGCCACCCGGGACAGGGCAGGGTATGGCTACACCTTC	CATRDRAGYGYTF
TRBJ1-1	TRBV4-1	-	-	TGCGCCAGCAGCCAAGGGGAGACCCCGGCCCTGGGGTCGGGTACTGAAGCTTTCTTT	CASSQGETPALGSGTEAFF
TRBJ1-1	TRBV11-3	TRBD1	-	TGTGCCAGCAGCTTCAGGGGGGAAACTGAAGCTTTCTTT	CASSFRGETEAFF
TRBJ1-3	TRBV9	TRBD1	once	TGTGCCAGCAGCTACACAGGGGGTGACTCTGGAAACACCATATATTTT	CASSYTGGDSGNTIYF
TRBJ1-2	TRBV9	TRBD1	-	TGTGCCAGCAGCGTCGGGACAGGGGGTGGTGGCTACACCTTC	CASSVGTGGGGYTF